This paragraph covers one TCR beta chain sequence. The target antigen is unknown. This CDR3 region has 15 residues. Germline values: CDR1 MGHDK, CDR2 SYGVNS. Trimming at V came to 2 bases and at J to 10 bases, leaving 7 bases not matched to a gene. The sample is drawn from a study of cytomegalovirus exposure and HLA in healthy donors. The PCR employed 60 Vbeta primers together with 13 Jbeta primers. Sequencing used immunoSEQ multiplex PCR; TCRdb keeps in-frame clones, though not all of them. The sample has around 190,000 clones, roughly 85% seen once. Findings of the study overall: Through in vitro validation, a few CMV-associated chains were shown to be specific for CMV antigens.

This sequence originates from a woman aged 45-59 years in good health and CMV-seronegative. V gene TRBV25-1 combines with J gene TRBJ1-6; 8 bases line up with TRBD1. The sequenced sample consisted of PBMCs. The CDR3 sequence is CASSEPTGVYSPLHF. The CDR3 DNA reads TGTGCCAGCAGTGAACCGACAGGGGTATACTCACCCCTCCACTTT.